This T cell receptor (beta chain) was documented in a study of cytomegalovirus exposure and HLA in healthy donors. Study-level information: Researchers found that 81% of under 450 genotyped donors fell within the Caucasian-associated ancestry cluster. Study conclusions and caveats: TCR beta sequences reportedly predicted the HLA-A and HLA-B alleles of most subjects accurately. For most TCR beta V segments, an earlier analysis put the productive rate at about 87% or about 30% of the time. In a later analysis, several top co-occurrence clusters appeared linked to parvovirus B19, influenza, CMV and Epstein-Barr virus.

With regard to this clone: No antigen is known for it.

The study ran its PCR with 60 Vbeta and 13 Jbeta primers. The method was immunoSEQ multiplex PCR; TCRdb's version includes in-frame clones alone and lacks a portion of them. The sample carries under 150,000 clones, roughly 80% recorded once. The source is a girl aged 2 to 9 in good health and CMV-seronegative. Sequencing was carried out using PBMCs.

The CDR3 DNA reads as TGTGCCAGTAGTATCTTTCCAGCGGGAGTTTCCTACAATGAGCAGTTCTTC. Residues: CASSIFPAGVSYNEQFF. The chain has TRBV19 and TRBJ2-1; the match to TRBD2 covers 8 bases. The V gene's germline CDR1 is LNHDA and CDR2 SQIVND (reference sequence). V was clipped by 3 bases and J by 1 base; unmatched bases: 8. This CDR3 spans 17 amino acids.